Listed below are T cell receptor beta chains from one sample, sequenced in a study of T cell clones after liver transplantation. Only in-frame clones appear in the TCRdb table, and some are missing; sequencing was by immunoSEQ multiplex PCR. The table lists around 60,000 clones, 71% of them singletons, with 15% in the top ten. This specimen was CD4+ T cells from blood, taken before liver transplant. The receptors come from a human donor who received a liver transplant. Each CDR3 is given with its conserved first and last residue. Clone sizes are given selectively: once, few, many, or a class where the clone is expanded.

>.|TRBJ2-2|TRBV7-3
CASSPTSGGTGELFF
>few|TRBJ2-2|TRBV5-1
CASSLTTLSTGELFF
>.|TRBJ2-7|TRBV6-1
CASRLGQDYEQYF
>.|TRBJ2-1|TRBV6-6
CASSSAAGSYNEQFF
>.|TRBJ2-5|TRBV19
CASSLQETQYF
>once|TRBJ1-1|TRBV7-9
CASSLLSLGAGAFF
>.|TRBJ1-1|TRBV6-5
CASSRAGLGNTEAFF
>.|TRBJ2-7|TRBV19
CASRDSGATYEQYF
>.|TRBJ2-1|TRBV30
CAWAPGGFDEQFF
>.|TRBJ2-5|TRBV6-6
CASKGAGETQYF
>.|TRBJ1-1|TRBV18
CASSPGLNTRNTEAFF
>.|TRBJ2-5|TRBV14
CASSQGRQGPVKTQYF
>.|TRBJ2-3|TRBV29-1
CSGISSGGNTDTQYF